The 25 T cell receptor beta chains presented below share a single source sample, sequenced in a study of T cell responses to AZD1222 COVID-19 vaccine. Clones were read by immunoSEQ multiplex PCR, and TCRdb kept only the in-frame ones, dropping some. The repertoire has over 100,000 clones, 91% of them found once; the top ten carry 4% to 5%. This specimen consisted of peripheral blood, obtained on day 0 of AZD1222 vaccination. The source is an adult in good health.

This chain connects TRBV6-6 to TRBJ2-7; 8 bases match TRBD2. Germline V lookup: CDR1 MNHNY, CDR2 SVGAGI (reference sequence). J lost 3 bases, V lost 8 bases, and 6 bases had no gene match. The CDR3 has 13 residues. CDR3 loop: CASPSGGVYEQYF. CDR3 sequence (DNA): TGTGCCAGCCCCTCGGGGGGGGTCTACGAGCAGTACTTC.

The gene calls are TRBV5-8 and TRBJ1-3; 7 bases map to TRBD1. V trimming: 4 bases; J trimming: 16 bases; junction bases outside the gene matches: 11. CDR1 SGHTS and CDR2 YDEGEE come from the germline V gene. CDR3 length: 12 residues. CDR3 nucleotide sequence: TGTGCCAGCAGCCCCAAATACCAGGGGGTCTATTTT. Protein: CASSPKYQGVYF. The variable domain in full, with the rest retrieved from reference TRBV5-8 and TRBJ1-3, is EAGVTQSPTHLIKTRGQQATLRCSPISGHTSVYWYQQALGLGLQFLLWYDEGEERNRGNFPPRFSGRQFPNYSSELNVNALELEDSALYLCASSPKYQGVYFGEGSWLTVV.

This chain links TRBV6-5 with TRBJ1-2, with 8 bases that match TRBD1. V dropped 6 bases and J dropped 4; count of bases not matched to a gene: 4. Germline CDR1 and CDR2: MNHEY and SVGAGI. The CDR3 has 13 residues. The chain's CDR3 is CASRSTGGYGYTF. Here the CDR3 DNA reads TGTGCCAGCAGGAGTACAGGGGGCTATGGCTACACCTTC.

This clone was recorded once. CDR3 in DNA: TGTGCCAGCATAAAGGGGGGGGTTAGCCAGGAGACCCAGTACTTC. It yields the protein CASIKGGVSQETQYF. The chain is built from TRBV3-1 (or the pseudogene TRBV3-2) and TRBJ2-5, with D perhaps matching TRBD2 (7 bases). Germline V gene data show CDR1 as LGHDT and CDR2 as YNNKEL (reference sequence). The CDR3 runs 15 residues. V was cut by 7 bases and J by 5 bases, with 20 bases left in between.

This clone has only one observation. CDR3 loop: CSVGLGSNYGYTF. Written as DNA, the CDR3 is TGCAGCGTGGGGCTGGGGAGTAACTATGGCTACACCTTC. The chain carries TRBV29-1 and TRBJ1-2, with D possibly TRBD1 on 5 matching bases. Germline values: CDR1 SQVTM, CDR2 ANQGSEA. V lost 6 bases, J lost 1 base, and 12 bases lay in between. This CDR3 spans 13 amino acids.

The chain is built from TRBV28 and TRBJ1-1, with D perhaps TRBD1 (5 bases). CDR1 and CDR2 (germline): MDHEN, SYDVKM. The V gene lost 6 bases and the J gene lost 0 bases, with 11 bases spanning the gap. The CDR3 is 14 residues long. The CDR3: CASRPAGMNTEAFF. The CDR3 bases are TGTGCCAGCAGACCAGCAGGGATGAACACTGAAGCTTTCTTT.

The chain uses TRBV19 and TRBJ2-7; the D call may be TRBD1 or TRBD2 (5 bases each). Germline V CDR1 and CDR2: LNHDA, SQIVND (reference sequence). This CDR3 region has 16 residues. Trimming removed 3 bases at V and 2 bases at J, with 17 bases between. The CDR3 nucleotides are TGTGCCAGTAGTATGGGGTACTGGGACCTTACCTACGAGCAGTACTTC. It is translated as CASSMGYWDLTYEQYF.

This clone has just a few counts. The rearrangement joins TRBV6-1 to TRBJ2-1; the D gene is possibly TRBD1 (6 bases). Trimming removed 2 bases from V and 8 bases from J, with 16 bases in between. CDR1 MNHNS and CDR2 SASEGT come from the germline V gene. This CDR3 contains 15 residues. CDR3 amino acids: CASSETPIGGYEQFF. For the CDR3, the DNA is TGTGCCAGCAGTGAAACTCCAATTGGGGGCTATGAGCAGTTCTTC.

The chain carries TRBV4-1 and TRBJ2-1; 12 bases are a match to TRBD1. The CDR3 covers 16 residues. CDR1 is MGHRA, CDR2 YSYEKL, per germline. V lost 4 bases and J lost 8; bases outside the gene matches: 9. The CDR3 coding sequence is TGCGCCAGCAGCCTGCAAGGGACAGGGGGCCTCTATGAGCAGTTCTTC. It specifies CASSLQGTGGLYEQFF.

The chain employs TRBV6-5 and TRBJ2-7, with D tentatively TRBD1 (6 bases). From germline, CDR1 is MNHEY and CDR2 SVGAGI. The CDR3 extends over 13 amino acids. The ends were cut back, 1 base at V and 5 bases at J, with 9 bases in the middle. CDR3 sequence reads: CASSYWTDHEQYF. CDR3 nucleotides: TGTGCCAGCAGTTACTGGACAGACCACGAGCAGTACTTC.

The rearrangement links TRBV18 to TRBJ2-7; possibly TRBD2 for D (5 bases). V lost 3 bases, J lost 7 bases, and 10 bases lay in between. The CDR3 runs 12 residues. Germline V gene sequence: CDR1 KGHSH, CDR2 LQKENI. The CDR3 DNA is TGTGCCAGCTCACCCCCCGGCGGGGAGCAGTACTTC. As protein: CASSPPGGEQYF.

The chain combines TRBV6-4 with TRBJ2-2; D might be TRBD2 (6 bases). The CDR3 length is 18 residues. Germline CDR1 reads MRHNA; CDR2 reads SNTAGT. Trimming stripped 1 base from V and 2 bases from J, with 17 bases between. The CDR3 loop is CASSDYGLGGSNTGELFF. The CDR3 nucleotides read TGTGCCAGCAGTGACTACGGGTTGGGGGGTTCCAACACCGGGGAGCTGTTTTTT.

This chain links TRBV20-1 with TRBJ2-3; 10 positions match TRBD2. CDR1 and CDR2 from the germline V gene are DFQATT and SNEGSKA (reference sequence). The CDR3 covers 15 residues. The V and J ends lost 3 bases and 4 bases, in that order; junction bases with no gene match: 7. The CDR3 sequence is CSASALAGDADTQYF. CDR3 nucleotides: TGCAGTGCTAGTGCCCTAGCGGGGGATGCAGATACGCAGTATTTT.

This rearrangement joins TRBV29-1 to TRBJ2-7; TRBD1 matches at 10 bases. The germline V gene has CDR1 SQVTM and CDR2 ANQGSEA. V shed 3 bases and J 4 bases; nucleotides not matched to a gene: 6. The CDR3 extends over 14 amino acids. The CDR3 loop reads CSVDLGQGDYEQYF. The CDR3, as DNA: TGCAGCGTTGACTTAGGACAGGGGGATTACGAGCAGTACTTC.

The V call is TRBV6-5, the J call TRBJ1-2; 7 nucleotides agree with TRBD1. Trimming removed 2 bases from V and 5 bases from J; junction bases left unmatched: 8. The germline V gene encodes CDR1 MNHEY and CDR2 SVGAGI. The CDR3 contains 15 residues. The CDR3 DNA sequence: TGTGCCAGCAGTTACCGGCCGGGACAGCTATATGGCTACACCTTC. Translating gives CASSYRPGQLYGYTF.

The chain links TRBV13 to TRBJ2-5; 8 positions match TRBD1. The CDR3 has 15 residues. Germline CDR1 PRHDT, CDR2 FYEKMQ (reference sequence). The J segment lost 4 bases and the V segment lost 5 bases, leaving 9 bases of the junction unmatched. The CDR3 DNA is TGTGCCAGCAGCCCCAGGGACAGGCAGGGAGAGACCCAGTACTTC. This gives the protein CASSPRDRQGETQYF.

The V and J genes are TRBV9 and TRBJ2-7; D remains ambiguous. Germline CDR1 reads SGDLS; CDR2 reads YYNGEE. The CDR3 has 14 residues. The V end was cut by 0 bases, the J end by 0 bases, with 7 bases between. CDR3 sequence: CASSVGASSYEQYF. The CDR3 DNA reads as TGTGCCAGCAGCGTAGGAGCGAGCTCCTACGAGCAGTACTTC.

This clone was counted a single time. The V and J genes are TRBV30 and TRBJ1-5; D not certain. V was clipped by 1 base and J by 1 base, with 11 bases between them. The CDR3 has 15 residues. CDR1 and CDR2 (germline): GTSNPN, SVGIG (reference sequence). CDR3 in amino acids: CAWSEGAGSNQPQHF. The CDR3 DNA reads TGTGCCTGGAGTGAGGGAGCGGGCAGCAATCAGCCCCAGCATTTT.

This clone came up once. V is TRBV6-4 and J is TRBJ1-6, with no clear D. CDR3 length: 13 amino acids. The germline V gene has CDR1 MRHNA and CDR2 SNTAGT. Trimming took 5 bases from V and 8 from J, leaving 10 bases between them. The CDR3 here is CASSSRGDSPLHF. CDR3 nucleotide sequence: TGTGCCAGCAGTAGCCGGGGAGATTCACCCCTCCACTTT.

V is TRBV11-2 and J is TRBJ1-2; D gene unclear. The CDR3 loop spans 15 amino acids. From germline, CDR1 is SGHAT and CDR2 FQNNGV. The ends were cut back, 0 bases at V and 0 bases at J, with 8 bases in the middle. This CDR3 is CASSLEDSPNYGYTF. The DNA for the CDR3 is TGTGCCAGCAGCTTAGAGGACTCCCCTAACTATGGCTACACCTTC.

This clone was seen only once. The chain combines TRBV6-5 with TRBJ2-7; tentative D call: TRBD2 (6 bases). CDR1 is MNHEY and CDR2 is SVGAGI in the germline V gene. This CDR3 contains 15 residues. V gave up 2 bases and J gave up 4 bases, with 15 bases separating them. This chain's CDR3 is CASSYGGTGLYEQYF. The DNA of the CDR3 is TGTGCCAGCAGTTACGGGGGGACGGGACTTTACGAGCAGTACTTC.

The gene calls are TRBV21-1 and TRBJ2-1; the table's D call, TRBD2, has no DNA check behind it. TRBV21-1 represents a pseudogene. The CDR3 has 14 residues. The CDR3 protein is CASSKAAGGNEQFF. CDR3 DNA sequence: TGTGCCAGCAGCAAGGCGGCGGGCGGCAATGAGCAGTTCTTC.

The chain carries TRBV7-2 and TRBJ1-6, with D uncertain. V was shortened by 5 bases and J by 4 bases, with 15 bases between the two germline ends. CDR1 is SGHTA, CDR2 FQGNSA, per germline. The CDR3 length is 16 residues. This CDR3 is CASSPFVPEYNSPLHF. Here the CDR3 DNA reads TGTGCCAGCAGCCCCTTCGTCCCGGAATATAATTCACCCCTCCACTTT.

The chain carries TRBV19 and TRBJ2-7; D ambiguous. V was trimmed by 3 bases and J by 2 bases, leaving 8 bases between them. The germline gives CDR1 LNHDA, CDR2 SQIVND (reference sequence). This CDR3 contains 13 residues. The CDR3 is CASSIGRTYEQYF. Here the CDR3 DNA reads TGTGCCAGTAGTATCGGCCGAACCTACGAGCAGTACTTC. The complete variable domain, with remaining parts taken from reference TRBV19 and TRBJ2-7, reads DGGITQSPKYLFRKEGQNVTLSCEQNLNHDAMYWYRQDPGQGLRLIYYSQIVNDFQKGDIAEGYSVSREKKESFPLTVTSAQKNPTAFYLCASSIGRTYEQYFGPGTRLTVT.

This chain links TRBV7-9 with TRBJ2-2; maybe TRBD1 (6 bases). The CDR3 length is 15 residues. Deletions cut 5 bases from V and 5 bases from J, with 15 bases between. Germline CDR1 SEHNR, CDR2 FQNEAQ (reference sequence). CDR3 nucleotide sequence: TGTGCCAGCAGCAAGACAGGATTGGTGACCGGGGAGCTGTTTTTT. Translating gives CASSKTGLVTGELFF.